This is a list of T cell receptor beta chains from one sample in a study of shared clonotypes between healthy human individuals. Some clones are missing from TCRdb's copy, which holds only in-frame ones; the method was immunoSEQ multiplex PCR. Among about 2.5 million clones, 85% to 95% were seen once, and the ten largest hold about 0.36%. The sample comprised naive CD4+ T cells from PBMCs. These receptors originate from a man in his late teens or twenties in good health. Some clones in this sample may be carry-over from other donors' samples. The CDR3 runs from the conserved cysteine through the conserved F or W. Each record gives: CDR3 length, clone size, D gene, V gene, J gene, CDR3 protein, CDR3 DNA. D genes are given only for firm matches. Clone sizes are given selectively: once, few, many, or a class where the clone is expanded.

>15|-|-|TRBV5-4|TRBJ1-1
CASSNPTKGVTEAFF
TGTGCCAGCAGCAATCCCACCAAAGGGGTCACTGAAGCTTTCTTT
>12|-|TRBD1|TRBV2|TRBJ1-2
CASSQDRASYTF
TGTGCCAGCAGCCAAGACAGGGCCAGCTACACCTTC
>14|-|TRBD2|TRBV6-5|TRBJ2-5
CASSILAGVETQYF
TGTGCCAGCAGTATTCTAGCGGGAGTTGAGACCCAGTACTTC
>15|-|-|TRBV13|TRBJ1-1
CASSPRGTMNTEAFF
TGTGCCAGCAGCCCAAGGGGAACGATGAACACTGAAGCTTTCTTT
>14|-|TRBD2|TRBV14|TRBJ2-7
CASQRTSGSYEQYF
TGTGCCAGCCAACGAACTAGCGGCTCCTACGAGCAGTACTTC
>13|-|-|TRBV6-6|TRBJ1-5
CASSMGSDQPQHF
TGTGCCAGCAGCATGGGTTCCGATCAGCCCCAGCATTTT
>13|-|-|TRBV30|TRBJ2-1
CAWSHSRSNEQFF
TGTGCCTGGAGTCACAGCCGAAGCAATGAGCAGTTCTTC
>12|-|TRBD1|TRBV28|TRBJ2-7
CASSLIRGQQYF
TGTGCCAGCAGTTTAATCAGGGGGCAACAGTACTTC
>15|-|TRBD2|TRBV29-1|TRBJ2-5
CSVQPATSGKETQYF
TGCAGCGTCCAGCCAGCTACTAGCGGGAAAGAGACCCAGTACTTC
>16|-|TRBD2|TRBV5-1|TRBJ2-1
CASSLGGTSGYNEQFF
TGCGCCAGCAGCTTGGGGGGGACTAGCGGATACAATGAGCAGTTCTTC
>14|few|-|TRBV6-1|TRBJ1-2
CASNISPNFYGYTF
TGTGCCAGCAACATCAGCCCAAACTTCTATGGCTACACCTTC
>13|-|-|TRBV28|TRBJ2-2
CASSLTSTGELFF
TGTGCCAGCAGTTTAACAAGCACCGGGGAGCTGTTTTTT
>16|-|-|TRBV10-3|TRBJ2-3
CAISEMGAGGTDTQYF
TGTGCCATCAGTGAGATGGGGGCTGGAGGCACAGATACGCAGTATTTT
>16|-|TRBD2|TRBV19|TRBJ2-5
CASSMGGLAGQETQYF
TGTGCCAGTAGTATGGGTGGACTAGCGGGTCAAGAGACCCAGTACTTC
>15|-|-|TRBV15|TRBJ1-3
CATSRDPAVGNTIYF
TGTGCCACCAGCAGAGATCCGGCAGTCGGAAACACCATATATTTT
>12|-|-|TRBV7-9|TRBJ2-5
CASNYFVGTQYF
TGTGCCAGCAACTACTTTGTGGGGACCCAGTACTTC
>17|-|TRBD1|TRBV5-1|TRBJ1-1
CASTFYGGTGGNTEAFF
TGCGCCAGCACCTTCTATGGAGGGACAGGCGGAAACACTGAAGCTTTCTTT
>13|-|-|TRBV19|TRBJ2-1
CASRRGEGVEQFF
TGTGCCAGTAGGAGGGGAGAAGGGGTTGAGCAGTTCTTC
>16|-|-|TRBV19|TRBJ1-2
CASTKAPGLPSYGYTF
TGTGCCAGTACCAAAGCACCGGGACTTCCGAGCTATGGCTACACCTTC
>13|-|-|TRBV28|TRBJ2-5
CASSIASGETQYF
TGTGCCAGCAGTATCGCCTCAGGGGAGACCCAGTACTTC
>15|-|-|TRBV29-1|TRBJ2-2
CSVEDLAGRAGELFF
TGCAGCGTTGAAGATCTGGCGGGCCGGGCCGGGGAGCTGTTTTTT
>15|-|-|TRBV18|TRBJ1-2
CASSAPPNRGGGYTF
TGTGCCAGCTCAGCTCCCCCAAACCGGGGAGGTGGCTACACCTTC
>14|-|TRBD1|TRBV7-6|TRBJ1-1
CASSPDREDTEAFF
TGTGCCAGCAGCCCGGACAGGGAGGACACTGAAGCTTTCTTT
>13|-|TRBD2|TRBV5-4|TRBJ2-7
CASSGGSSYEQYF
TGTGCCAGCAGCGGCGGGAGCTCCTACGAGCAGTACTTC
>15|-|-|TRBV5-5|TRBJ1-2
CASSSLKEANYGYTF
TGTGCCAGCAGCTCGCTAAAGGAAGCTAACTATGGCTACACCTTC
>14|-|-|TRBV28|TRBJ2-4
CASIGALAKNIQYF
TGTGCCAGCATAGGGGCTCTAGCCAAAAACATTCAGTACTTC
>15|-|TRBD1|TRBV15|TRBJ2-1
CATSRLNRGYNEQFF
TGTGCCACCAGCAGACTTAACAGGGGCTACAATGAGCAGTTCTTC
>15|-|-|TRBV19|TRBJ1-5
CASSLAVVRNQPQHF
TGTGCCAGTAGTCTGGCGGTGGTCCGCAATCAGCCCCAGCATTTT